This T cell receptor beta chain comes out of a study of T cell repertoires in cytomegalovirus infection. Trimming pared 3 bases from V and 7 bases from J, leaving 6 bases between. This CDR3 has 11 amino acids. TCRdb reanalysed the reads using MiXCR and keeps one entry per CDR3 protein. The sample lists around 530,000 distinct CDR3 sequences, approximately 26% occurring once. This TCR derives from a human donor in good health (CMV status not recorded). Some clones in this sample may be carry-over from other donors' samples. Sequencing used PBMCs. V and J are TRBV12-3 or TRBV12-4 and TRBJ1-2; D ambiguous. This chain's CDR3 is CASSFQTGYTF. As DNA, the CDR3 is TGTGCCAGCAGTTTTCAGACTGGCTACACCTTC.